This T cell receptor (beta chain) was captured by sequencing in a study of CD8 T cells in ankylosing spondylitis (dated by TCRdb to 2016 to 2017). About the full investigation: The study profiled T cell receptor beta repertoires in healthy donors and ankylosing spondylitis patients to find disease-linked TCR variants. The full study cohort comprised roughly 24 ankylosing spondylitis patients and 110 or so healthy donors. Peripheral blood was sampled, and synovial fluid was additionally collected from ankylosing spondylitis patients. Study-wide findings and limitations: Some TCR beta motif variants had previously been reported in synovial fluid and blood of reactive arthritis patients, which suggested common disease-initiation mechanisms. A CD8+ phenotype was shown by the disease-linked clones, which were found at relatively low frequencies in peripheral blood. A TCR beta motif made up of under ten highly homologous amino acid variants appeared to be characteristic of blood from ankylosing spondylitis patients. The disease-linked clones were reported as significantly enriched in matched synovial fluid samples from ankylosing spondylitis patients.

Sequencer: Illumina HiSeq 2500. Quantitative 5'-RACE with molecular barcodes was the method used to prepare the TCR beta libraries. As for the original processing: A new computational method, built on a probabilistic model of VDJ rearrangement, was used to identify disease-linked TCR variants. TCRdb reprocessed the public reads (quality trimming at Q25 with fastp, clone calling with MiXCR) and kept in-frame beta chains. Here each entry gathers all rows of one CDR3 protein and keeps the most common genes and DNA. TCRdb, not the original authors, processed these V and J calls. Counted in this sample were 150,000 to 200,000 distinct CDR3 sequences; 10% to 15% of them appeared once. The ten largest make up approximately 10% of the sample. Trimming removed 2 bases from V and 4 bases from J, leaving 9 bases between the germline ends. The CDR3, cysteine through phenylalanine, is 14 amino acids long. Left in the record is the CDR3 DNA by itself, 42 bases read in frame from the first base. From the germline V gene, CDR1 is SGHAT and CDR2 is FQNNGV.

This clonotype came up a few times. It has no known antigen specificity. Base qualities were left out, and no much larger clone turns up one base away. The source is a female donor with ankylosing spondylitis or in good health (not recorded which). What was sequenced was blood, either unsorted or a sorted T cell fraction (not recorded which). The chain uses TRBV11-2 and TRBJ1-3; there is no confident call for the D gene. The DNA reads TGTGCCAGCAGCTTATGGCAGGTCGGAAACACCATATATTTT. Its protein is CASSLWQVGNTIYF.